This TCR beta chain appears in the sequencing data of a study of blood T cell repertoires in COVID-19. J lost 5 bases, V lost 3 bases, and 9 bases had no gene match. Per germline, CDR1 LGHNA and CDR2 YNFKEQ. The CDR3 loop spans 15 amino acids. Sequencing was performed with immunoSEQ multiplex PCR; in TCRdb, only in-frame clones are kept and a portion is missing. This table holds approximately 53,000 clones, 90% to 95% found once. The specimen sequenced was peripheral blood. The TCR originated in a woman older than 75 with acute or convalescent COVID-19. V is TRBV4-2 and J is TRBJ2-5, with 7 bases that match TRBD2. CDR3 in amino acids: CASSHPGGESETQYF. DNA for the CDR3: TGTGCCAGCAGCCACCCTGGGGGGGAAAGTGAGACCCAGTACTTC.